This T cell receptor beta chain is from a study of T cell responses to AZD1222 COVID-19 vaccine. The study, taken as a whole, reports: A rise in Spike-specific TCR breadth and depth followed two AZD1222 doses. At 160-218 and 743-854, vaccine-associated CD4 TCRs were dominant, and they spanned spike. White British people made up most donors, females outnumbered males, and clonal diversity was possibly underestimated. Samples come after the peak T cell response, not at day 14.

About this clone: Its antigen is not identified.

The method was immunoSEQ multiplex PCR; TCRdb's version includes in-frame clones alone and lacks a portion of them. This sample has about 120,000 clones, with roughly 91% found just once. The V end was cut by 0 bases, the J end by 2 bases, with 16 bases between. Germline-derived CDR1 and CDR2 are MNHEY and SVGEGT. This CDR3 is built from 17 residues. The receptor's source is an adult in good health. The rearrangement uses TRBV6-2 or TRBV6-3 and TRBJ2-5; D may be TRBD1 (5 bases). This specimen was peripheral blood, taken on day 0 of AZD1222 vaccination. CDR3 sequence reads: CASSYSKPRVPQETQYF. The CDR3 region has the DNA TGTGCCAGCAGTTACTCGAAGCCCAGGGTGCCACAAGAGACCCAGTACTTC.